These 8 T cell receptor beta chains were sequenced from one sample in a study of shared clonotypes between healthy human individuals. This table comes from immunoSEQ multiplex PCR, and its TCRdb copy is limited to in-frame clones, with some not included. The profile shows about 1 million clones, 65% to 80% of them singletons. The sequencing input was memory CD4+ T cells sorted from blood. Regarding subset: CD45RA-negative fraction. All receptors come from a man between 18 and 29 years old in good health.

The rearrangement uses TRBV7-3 and TRBJ2-7; D not certain. Germline assignment: CDR1 SGHTA and CDR2 FQGTGA. CDR3 length: 12 residues. Trimming pared 5 bases from V and 4 bases from J, leaving 9 bases between. Written as DNA, the CDR3 is TGTGCCAGCAGCCCGGACGGGTACGAGCAGTACTTC. The encoded protein is CASSPDGYEQYF.

The gene calls are TRBV2 and TRBJ1-1; 11 nucleotides match TRBD1. The ends lost 6 bases at V and 9 bases at J; junction bases unmatched: 6. This CDR3 comprises 13 residues. Looked up from germline, CDR1 is SNHLY and CDR2 is FYNNEI. The CDR3 region has the DNA TGTGCCAGCAGAGGGACAGGGGGGAGCAAAGCTTTCTTT. Protein product: CASRGTGGSKAFF.

The rearrangement links TRBV5-6 to TRBJ1-1; D is perhaps TRBD1 (6 bases). This CDR3 comprises 15 residues. Trimming pared 2 bases from V and 3 bases from J, leaving 14 bases between. Germline lookup yields CDR1 SGHDT and CDR2 YYEEEE. CDR3 loop: CASSFGTGKDTEAFF. Here the CDR3 DNA reads TGTGCCAGCAGCTTCGGCACAGGGAAGGACACTGAAGCTTTCTTT. Filled out from reference TRBV5-6 and TRBJ1-1, the complete variable domain reads DAGVTQSPTHLIKTRGQQVTLRCSPKSGHDTVSWYQQALGQGPQFIFQYYEEEERQRGNFPDRFSGHQFPNYSSELNVNALLLGDSALYLCASSFGTGKDTEAFFGQGTRLTVV.

V usage is TRBV20-1 and J usage is TRBJ2-7; D remains unclear. V lost 1 base to trimming and J lost 6 bases, with 7 bases between them. Looked up from germline, CDR1 is DFQATT and CDR2 is SNEGSKA (reference sequence). This CDR3 contains 11 residues. CDR3 DNA sequence: TGCAGTGCTAGAGTTGCATCCGAGCAGTACTTC. Translation gives CSARVASEQYF.

In its sample, this clone was seen many times. V usage is TRBV7-9 and J usage is TRBJ2-7; D call uncertain. There are 16 residues in the CDR3. Trimming shortened V by 5 bases and J by 6 bases, and 23 bases separated the two germline ends. Per the germline V gene, CDR1 is SEHNR and CDR2 is FQNEAQ (reference sequence). CDR3 in amino acids: CASSPRGRNIIPEQYF. The CDR3, as DNA: TGTGCCAGCAGCCCACGCGGTAGGAACATCATCCCCGAGCAGTACTTC.

This chain uses TRBV11-2 with TRBJ2-1; 11 nucleotides match TRBD2. From germline, CDR1 is SGHAT and CDR2 FQNNGV. V shed 2 bases, J shed 7 bases, and the junction held 7 bases outside the gene matches. This CDR3 comprises 16 residues. CDR3 sequence reads: CASSLRGTSGINEQFF. The CDR3 DNA sequence: TGTGCCAGCAGCTTAAGAGGGACTAGCGGTATTAATGAGCAGTTCTTC.

Comment on this clone: At one of its ends the junction is not consistent with the germline gene, which may arise from a read error. The rearrangement joins TRBV11-3 to TRBJ2-1; tentative D call: TRBD1 (5 bases). Germline V gives CDR1 SGHNT, CDR2 YENEEA. The length of the CDR3 is 15 residues. DNA of the CDR3: TGTGCCAGCAGTCAGCAGCAGGGAACCTATAATGAGCAGTTCTTC. Translation: CASSQQQGTYNEQFF. The variable domain in full, with the rest retrieved from reference TRBV11-3 and TRBJ2-1, is EAGVVQSPRYKIIEKKQPVAFWCNPISGHNTLYWYLQNLGQGPELLIRYENEEAVDDSQLPKDRFSAERLKGVDSTLKIQPAELGDSAVYLCASSQQQGTYNEQFFGPGTRLTVL.

This clone was seen only a few times. The rearrangement links TRBV9 to TRBJ1-1, with D possibly matching TRBD1 (6 bases). CDR1 and CDR2 (germline): SGDLS, YYNGEE. CDR3 length equals 15 residues. V was clipped by 0 bases and J by 7 bases, with 16 bases between them. CDR3 protein: CASSVEGWGASEAFF. DNA of the CDR3: TGTGCCAGCAGCGTAGAGGGCTGGGGGGCTAGTGAAGCTTTCTTT.